This T cell receptor (beta chain) is drawn from a study of cytomegalovirus exposure and HLA in healthy donors. The PCR was carried out with 60 Vbeta primers and 13 Jbeta primers. Data came from immunoSEQ multiplex PCR; TCRdb stores just in-frame clones and leaves some out. The sample lists tens of thousands of clones, approximately 84% occurring once. V shed 9 bases and J 3 bases; nucleotides not matched to a gene: 5. The germline V gene has CDR1 WSHSY and CDR2 SAAADI. The length of the CDR3 is 13 residues. Whole-study results and caveats: Three CMV-associated chains proved CMV antigen-specific in vitro.

This clone has just a few counts. The antigen is undetermined. The source material was PBMCs. The receptor was derived from a man younger than 30 in good health and CMV-seronegative. The chain has TRBV10-2 and TRBJ1-1, with TRBD1 matching 9 bases. The CDR3 DNA reads as TGCGCCAGTGCGGACAGGGGATACACTGAAGCTTTCTTT. Amino acids: CASADRGYTEAFF.